These 16 T cell receptor beta chains came from one sample sequenced in a study of cytomegalovirus exposure and HLA in healthy donors (dated by TCRdb to about 2017). Library generation was performed with the immunoSEQ multiplex PCR assay. The multiplex PCR relied on a mix of 60 forward primers for TCR Vbeta segments and 13 reverse primers for TCR Jbeta segments. TCRdb's version of the immuneACCESS table is confined to in-frame rearrangements and falls short of the full clone set. An unresolved V gene accounts for under half of the shortfall where checked; the remainder is of unknown origin. The sample contains roughly 100,000 clones, approximately 72% of them found a single time. The ten largest clones add up to roughly 2.1% of the sample. Specimen: PBMCs. The receptors originated from a man aged 30 to 39 in good health and CMV-seronegative.

The CDR3 nucleotides read TGTGCCACCAGCAGAGAGGCAGGTCCTAGCACAGATACGCAGTATTTT. Translated: CATSREAGPSTDTQYF. This sequence joins TRBV15 and TRBJ2-3, with no clear D. Germline-derived CDR1 and CDR2 are LNHNV and YYDKDF (reference sequence). The CDR3 is made up of 16 amino acids. V shed 0 bases and J shed 0 bases, with 10 bases lying between them.

This chain joins TRBV30 and TRBJ1-1; TRBD1 is a possible D gene (6 bases). V was shortened by 2 bases and J by 2 bases, with 9 bases between the two germline ends. CDR1 and CDR2 (germline): GTSNPN, SVGIG (reference sequence). The CDR3 is made up of 13 amino acids. The CDR3 protein is CAWSRQVNTEAFF. CDR3 sequence (DNA): TGTGCCTGGAGTCGACAGGTCAACACTGAAGCTTTCTTT.

The chain is built from TRBV9 and TRBJ1-1, with 11 bases that match TRBD1. Germline assignment: CDR1 SGDLS and CDR2 YYNGEE. This CDR3 comprises 13 residues. The V segment lost 2 bases and the J segment 9 bases; nucleotides outside the gene matches: 3. The CDR3 sequence: CASSVQDRGQAFF. The CDR3 region has the DNA TGTGCCAGCAGCGTTCAGGACAGGGGGCAAGCTTTCTTT.

This chain links TRBV7-9 with TRBJ1-5; D unclear. Trimming shortened V by 5 bases and J by 5 bases, and 7 bases separated the two germline ends. The CDR3 totals 12 residues. CDR1 and CDR2 from the germline V gene are SEHNR and FQNEAQ (reference sequence). The CDR3 bases are TGTGCCAGCAGCGGTACGGATCAGCCCCAGCATTTT. The encoded protein is CASSGTDQPQHF. The full variable domain, its missing parts supplied by reference TRBV7-9 and TRBJ1-5, is DTGVSQNPRHKITKRGQNVTFRCDPISEHNRLYWYRQTLGQGPEFLTYFQNEAQLEKSRLLSDRFSAERPKGSFSTLEIQRTEQGDSAMYLCASSGTDQPQHFGDGTRLSIL.

The V call is TRBV7-9, the J call TRBJ2-2; 7 positions agree with TRBD2. J lost 7 bases, V lost 8 bases, and 10 bases had no gene match. This CDR3 spans 14 amino acids. Germline CDR1 and CDR2: SEHNR and FQNEAQ (reference sequence). The CDR3 sequence is CASVRDYLGGELFF. For the CDR3, the DNA is TGTGCCAGCGTCCGGGACTACTTGGGCGGGGAGCTGTTTTTT.

V is TRBV19 and J is TRBJ1-5; D is possibly TRBD1 (5 bases). CDR1 LNHDA and CDR2 SQIVND come from the germline V gene (reference sequence). V gave up 6 bases and J gave up 5 bases, with 20 bases separating them. This CDR3 contains 16 residues. CDR3 DNA sequence: TGTGCCAGTAGCTTTCTCATGGGAGGGGAGGATCAGCCCCAGCATTTT. Amino acids: CASSFLMGGEDQPQHF.

The table lists this clone with a few counts. The chain couples TRBV28 to TRBJ1-4; D may be TRBD1 (6 bases). Germline assignment: CDR1 MDHEN and CDR2 SYDVKM. The germline V and J ends were trimmed by 6 bases and 8 bases, with 13 bases remaining between them. This CDR3 comprises 13 residues. The CDR3 nucleotides read TGTGCCAGCAGCTTCCGACAGGAGGAAAAACTGTTTTTT. Its translation is CASSFRQEEKLFF.

The rearrangement links TRBV28 to TRBJ1-4; tentatively, D is TRBD1 (6 bases). V dropped 3 bases and J dropped 8 bases, with 13 bases sitting between them. The V gene's germline CDR1 is MDHEN and CDR2 SYDVKM. The CDR3 extends over 14 amino acids. The CDR3 protein is CASSLGGRREKLFF. CDR3 nucleotides: TGTGCCAGCAGTTTGGGGGGGCGCCGCGAAAAACTGTTTTTT. Drawing the rest from reference TRBV28 and TRBJ1-4, the complete variable domain is DVKVTQSSRYLVKRTGEKVFLECVQDMDHENMFWYRQDPGLGLRLIYFSYDVKMKEKGDIPEGYSVSREKKERFSLILESASTNQTSMYLCASSLGGRREKLFFGSGTQLSVL.

The chain carries TRBV25-1 and TRBJ1-4; tentatively, D is TRBD1 (5 bases). Deletions cut 3 bases from V and 0 bases from J, with 11 bases between. The CDR3 spans 16 residues. Germline V gene sequence: CDR1 MGHDK, CDR2 SYGVNS. In nucleotides, the CDR3 is TGTGCCAGCAGTGAGGGGGGAGAGACAACTAATGAAAAACTGTTTTTT. Translated: CASSEGGETTNEKLFF. The whole variable domain, remainder taken from reference TRBV25-1 and TRBJ1-4, is EADIYQTPRYLVIGTGKKITLECSQTMGHDKMYWYQQDPGMELHLIHYSYGVNSTEKGDLSSESTVSRIRTEHFPLTLESARPSHTSQYLCASSEGGETTNEKLFFGSGTQLSVL.

This chain links TRBV27 with TRBJ2-1; TRBD2 matches 15 bases. The CDR3 has 14 amino acids. V was clipped by 6 bases and J by 9 bases; unmatched bases: 3. Germline CDR1 MNHEY, CDR2 SMNVEV (reference sequence). The CDR3 nucleotides read TGTGCCAGCAGGGGACTAGCGGGAGGCGGTGAGCAGTTCTTC. Translated, it gives CASRGLAGGGEQFF.

V and J are TRBV30 and TRBJ2-7, with D uncertain. CDR3 length equals 11 residues. The V gene's germline CDR1 is GTSNPN and CDR2 SVGIG (reference sequence). V dropped 3 bases and J dropped 3 bases, with 6 bases sitting between them. CDR3 nucleotides: TGTGCCTGGAGCAACAACTACGAGCAGTACTTC. Residues: CAWSNNYEQYF.

The V call is TRBV28, the J call TRBJ2-7; 8 nucleotides align to TRBD2. Germline V gives CDR1 MDHEN, CDR2 SYDVKM. This CDR3 contains 15 residues. Trimming at V came to 4 bases and at J to 6 bases, leaving 11 bases not matched to a gene. The CDR3 sequence is CASSSSGVREGEQYF. In DNA form, the CDR3 reads TGTGCCAGCAGTTCCTCCGGGGTCCGGGAGGGCGAGCAGTACTTC.

The chain links TRBV27 to TRBJ2-2; 8 bases align to TRBD2. The CDR3 runs to 14 residues. Germline values: CDR1 MNHEY, CDR2 SMNVEV (reference sequence). J lost 6 bases, V lost 8 bases, and 8 bases had no gene match. The CDR3 loop is CASAYGRAPGELFF. CDR3 coding DNA: TGTGCCAGCGCCTACGGGAGGGCCCCCGGGGAGCTGTTTTTT.

This clone has a handful of counts. This chain links TRBV10-2 with TRBJ1-1; D unresolved. The CDR3 is 13 amino acids. Germline V gives CDR1 WSHSY, CDR2 SAAADI. V was clipped by 5 bases and J by 3 bases, with 10 bases between them. CDR3 DNA: TGCGCCAGCAGTCAACAGAGGGACACTGAAGCTTTCTTT. It translates to CASSQQRDTEAFF.

The gene calls are TRBV6-1 and TRBJ1-2; the D is unclear. Trimming removed 1 base from V and 8 bases from J, with 8 bases in between. This CDR3 comprises 12 residues. Germline V gives CDR1 MNHNS, CDR2 SASEGT. DNA for the CDR3: TGTGCCAGCAGTGAAGTGGGCCGCGGCTACACCTTC. Its translation is CASSEVGRGYTF.

J is TRBJ2-1 and V is TRBV5-4; TRBD1 agrees at 9 bases. The V gene's germline CDR1 is SGHNT and CDR2 YYREEE (reference sequence). The CDR3 length is 16 residues. Trimming at V came to 3 bases and at J to 5 bases, leaving 9 bases not matched to a gene. The CDR3: CASSSNRDRVDNEQFF. In nucleotides, the CDR3 is TGTGCCAGCAGCTCTAATCGGGACAGGGTAGACAATGAGCAGTTCTTC.